The 14 T cell receptor beta chains given below trace back to one sample, sequenced in a study of T-cell reconstitution after alpha-beta-depleted transplantation in children. The authors prepared the TCRbeta library with unique molecular identifiers. TCRdb itself ran the PCR reads through MiXCR, one entry per CDR3 protein. The data show 95,000 to 120,000 distinct CDR3 sequences, approximately 6.6% seen once. The source material was PBMCs, mostly from graft donor cells, sampled 360 days after TCRalphabeta/CD19-depleted stem cell transplant. The origin of the receptors is a male patient between 2 and 15 years old who had a stem cell transplant for acute lymphoblastic leukemia, so the T cells may come from the graft donor.

Many counts were recorded for this clonotype. V is TRBV4-2 and J is TRBJ2-7; D assignment may be TRBD1 or TRBD2 (5 bases each). The CDR3 runs 19 residues. The V end lost 2 bases, the J end lost 0 bases, and 23 bases lay between the germline ends. Germline V gene data show CDR1 as LGHNA and CDR2 as YNFKEQ. CDR3 sequence: CASSQSPGPGTLSSYEQYF. CDR3 coding DNA: TGTGCCAGCAGCCAATCGCCCGGGCCCGGGACCCTGAGCTCCTACGAGCAGTACTTC.

This clonotype was recorded many times. CDR3 DNA sequence: TGTGCCAGCAGTTTTAAAGCTAACTATGGCTACACCTTC. It specifies CASSFKANYGYTF. The J gene is TRBJ1-2, the V gene TRBV27, with D unclear. The CDR3 totals 13 residues. Germline values: CDR1 MNHEY, CDR2 SMNVEV (reference sequence). Trimming removed 3 bases from V and 0 bases from J, with 5 bases in between.

This clonotype was counted only a few times. The V and J genes are TRBV10-3 and TRBJ2-3; TRBD2 matches at 7 bases. CDR1 and CDR2 (germline): ENHRY, SYGVKD. This CDR3 region has 19 residues. V lost 4 bases to trimming and J lost 0 bases; unmatched junction nucleotides: 16. Here the CDR3 reads CAISGRTRIPSMSTDTQYF. CDR3 nucleotide sequence: TGTGCCATCAGTGGCAGGACTAGAATTCCTTCGATGAGCACAGATACGCAGTATTTT.

This clonotype was seen only a few times. The rearrangement links TRBV10-3 to TRBJ2-7; either TRBD1 or TRBD2 may supply D (5 bases each). From germline, CDR1 is ENHRY and CDR2 SYGVKD. The ends were cut back, 6 bases at V and 0 bases at J, with 9 bases in the middle. The CDR3 is made up of 13 amino acids. CDR3 sequence: CAISWDRSYEQYF. The CDR3 region has the DNA TGTGCCATCAGCTGGGACCGCTCCTACGAGCAGTACTTC.

V gene TRBV29-1 combines with J gene TRBJ2-1; TRBD2 matches 7 bases. V dropped 4 bases and J dropped 8; count of bases not matched to a gene: 5. The CDR3 length is 12 residues. From germline, CDR1 is SQVTM and CDR2 ANQGSEA. CDR3 DNA sequence: TGCAGCGTTGGTCGGGGGAGGGATGAGCAGTTCTTC. It codes for CSVGRGRDEQFF.

This clonotype came up a few times. The chain couples TRBV9 to TRBJ1-4; D gene uncertain. Germline V gives CDR1 SGDLS, CDR2 YYNGEE. V was clipped by 1 base and J by 5 bases, with 9 bases between them. The CDR3 length is 14 residues. DNA for the CDR3: TGTGCCAGCAGCGTATATGCCAGGAATGAAAAACTGTTTTTT. Translation: CASSVYARNEKLFF.

This clonotype was seen at least ten times. The gene calls are TRBV20-1 and TRBJ1-2; D is possibly TRBD1 (5 bases). CDR1 is DFQATT and CDR2 is SNEGSKA in the germline V gene (reference sequence). V gave up 1 base and J gave up 4 bases, with 10 bases separating them. CDR3 length: 13 residues. The CDR3 protein is CSARVSGTYGYTF. The CDR3 nucleotides read TGCAGTGCTAGAGTATCAGGGACCTATGGCTACACCTTC.

This clonotype was counted at least ten times. The genes are TRBV6-1 and TRBJ2-3; a possible D gene is TRBD2 (7 bases). V was shortened by 6 bases and J by 6 bases, with 16 bases between the two germline ends. Germline V lookup: CDR1 MNHNS, CDR2 SASEGT. The CDR3 length is 14 residues. CDR3 nucleotide sequence: TGTGCCAGCAGCGACGGGGGGCACGAGGATACGCAGTATTTT. Translation: CASSDGGHEDTQYF.

This clonotype came up many times. The chain recombines TRBV7-9 with TRBJ1-1; 8 bases map to TRBD1. V was pared by 4 bases and J by 2 bases, with 3 bases of the junction left unmatched. The length of the CDR3 is 14 residues. The germline V gene has CDR1 SEHNR and CDR2 FQNEAQ (reference sequence). CDR3 in DNA: TGTGCCAGCAGCTCAGGACAGGGAAACACTGAAGCTTTCTTT. Amino acids: CASSSGQGNTEAFF.

The table lists this clonotype with many counts. This chain connects TRBV5-1 to TRBJ2-3; D unresolved. Germline values: CDR1 SGHRS, CDR2 YFSETQ. V was pared by 4 bases and J by 2 bases, with 23 bases between. This CDR3 contains 18 residues. The CDR3 coding sequence is TGCGCCAGCAGCGACTTCCTTTTTTCCAAGGTTTCCACAGATACGCAGTATTTT. This translates into CASSDFLFSKVSTDTQYF.

Many counts were recorded for this clonotype. The rearrangement links TRBV6-2 or TRBV6-3 to TRBJ2-2; D is uncertain. CDR3 size: 12 residues. Germline loops: CDR1 MNHEY, CDR2 SVGEGT. V lost 6 bases to trimming and J lost 7 bases, with 9 bases between them. DNA for the CDR3: TGTGCCAGCAGGCCGGTCGGCGGGGAGCTGTTTTTT. This codes for CASRPVGGELFF.

V gene TRBV3-1 combines with J gene TRBJ2-7; D perhaps matches TRBD2 (5 bases). Between the trimmed V and J ends, which lost 8 bases and 5 bases, there was a span of 22 bases. The V gene's germline CDR1 is LGHDT and CDR2 YNNKEL (reference sequence). The CDR3 totals 15 residues. The CDR3 DNA follows: TGTGCCAGCTCCAAAGATCGTCGGGGTTACGACGAGCAGTACTTC. It yields the protein CASSKDRRGYDEQYF.

This clonotype was counted only a few times. This chain links TRBV18 with TRBJ1-4; TRBD1 aligns across 10 bases. Trimming took 3 bases from V and 7 from J; bases not matched to a gene: 5. Germline CDR1 reads KGHSH; CDR2 reads LQKENI. The CDR3 sequence is 15 residues long. CDR3: CASSPPGTGVEKLFF. DNA for the CDR3: TGTGCCAGCTCACCTCCCGGGACAGGGGTTGAAAAACTGTTTTTT.

This clonotype turned up a few times. The gene calls are TRBV7-8 and TRBJ2-3; D is possibly TRBD2 (7 bases). From germline, CDR1 is SGHVS and CDR2 FQNEAQ. Trimming took 5 bases from V and 2 from J, leaving 20 bases between them. There are 17 residues in the CDR3. The CDR3: CASSPRGGGPFTDTQYF. DNA of the CDR3: TGTGCCAGCAGCCCAAGGGGGGGAGGGCCCTTCACAGATACGCAGTATTTT.